This entry describes one T cell receptor (beta chain). Its specificity is unknown. Here immunoSEQ multiplex PCR was the method, and the copy in TCRdb shows in-frame clones only, minus some. The repertoire consists of roughly 350,000 clones, with 86% occurring once and the leading ten covering around 0.8%. The ends lost 0 bases at V and 3 bases at J; junction bases unmatched: 0. Germline CDR1 reads SGHAT; CDR2 reads FQNNGV. The CDR3 has 14 amino acids. The entry originates in a study of cytomegalovirus exposure and HLA in healthy donors. Study-level findings and limits: Cytomegalovirus status was reportedly diagnosed by the classifier with high sensitivity and specificity.

The clonotype comes from a woman aged 18-29 years in good health and CMV-seronegative. The V gene is TRBV11-2, the J gene TRBJ2-7, with 9 bases matching TRBD2. The sample was PBMCs. CDR3 region: CASSLDSGSYEQYF. The DNA for the CDR3 is TGTGCCAGCAGCTTAGATAGCGGGAGCTACGAGCAGTACTTC.